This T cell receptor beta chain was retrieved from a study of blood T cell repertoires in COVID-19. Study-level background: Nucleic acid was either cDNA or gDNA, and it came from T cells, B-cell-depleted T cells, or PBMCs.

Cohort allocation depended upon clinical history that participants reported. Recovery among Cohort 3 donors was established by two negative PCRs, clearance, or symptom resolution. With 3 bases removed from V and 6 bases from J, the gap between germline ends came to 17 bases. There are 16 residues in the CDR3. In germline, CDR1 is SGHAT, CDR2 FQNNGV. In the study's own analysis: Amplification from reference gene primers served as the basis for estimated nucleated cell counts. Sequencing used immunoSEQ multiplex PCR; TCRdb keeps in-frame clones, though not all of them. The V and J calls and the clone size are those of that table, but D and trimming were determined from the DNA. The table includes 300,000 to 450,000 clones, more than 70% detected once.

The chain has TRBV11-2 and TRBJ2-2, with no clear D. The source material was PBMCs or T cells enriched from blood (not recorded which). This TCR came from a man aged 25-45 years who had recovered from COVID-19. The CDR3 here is CASSLRGEVSSGELFF. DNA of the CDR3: TGTGCCAGCAGCTTGCGCGGAGAGGTTTCCTCCGGGGAGCTGTTTTTT. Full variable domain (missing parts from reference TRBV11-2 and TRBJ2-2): EAGVAQSPRYKIIEKRQSVAFWCNPISGHATLYWYQQILGQGPKLLIQFQNNGVVDDSQLPKDRFSAERLKGVDSTLKIQPAKLEDSAVYLCASSLRGEVSSGELFFGEGSRLTVL.